Following are 19 T cell receptor beta chains from one sample sequenced in a study of blood T cell repertoires in COVID-19. Clones were sequenced by immunoSEQ multiplex PCR, and TCRdb holds only the in-frame ones, with some missing. The sample comprises some 150,000 clones, approximately 91% of which are singletons, and about 10% rests with the top ten. Material for sequencing was peripheral blood. These receptors were obtained from a man aged 50-60 years with active or convalescent COVID-19.

The chain recombines TRBV5-1 with TRBJ2-1; TRBD2 aligns across 12 bases. This CDR3 region has 16 residues. The V gene end was trimmed by 1 base and the J gene end by 9 bases; junction bases not matched to a gene: 8. Germline V gene sequence: CDR1 SGHRS, CDR2 YFSETQ. CDR3 region: CASSLTLAGGPGEQFF. The CDR3 DNA reads as TGCGCCAGCAGCTTGACCCTAGCGGGAGGGCCGGGTGAGCAGTTCTTC.

The chain is built from TRBV5-6 and TRBJ1-4; TRBD1 aligns across 9 bases. The junction had 2 bases not matched to a gene; V was cut back by 1 base and J by 4 bases. Germline V gene data show CDR1 as SGHDT and CDR2 as YYEEEE. The CDR3 sequence is 15 residues long. The CDR3 sequence: CASSLTGGGNEKLFF. Written as DNA, the CDR3 is TGTGCCAGCAGCTTGACAGGGGGCGGTAATGAAAAACTGTTTTTT.

The chain employs TRBV21-1 and TRBJ1-5; the table's D gene call, TRBD1, was not cross checked with the DNA. TRBV21-1 is a known pseudogene. The CDR3 has 19 residues. The CDR3 loop reads CASSKKRDRVIIGNQPQHF. The CDR3 bases are TGTGCCAGCAGCAAAAAGCGGGACAGGGTAATAATCGGCAATCAGCCCCAGCATTTT.

The chain's CDR3 is CASSTSGTGFGSPLHF. For the CDR3, the DNA is TGCGCCAGCAGCACGTCCGGGACAGGTTTTGGCTCACCCCTCCACTTT. The rearrangement uses TRBV5-1 and TRBJ1-6; 8 nucleotides agree with TRBD1. The V gene's germline CDR1 is SGHRS and CDR2 YFSETQ. V gave up 4 bases and J gave up 10 bases; unmatched junction bases: 13. The CDR3 sequence is 16 residues long.

The rearrangement joins TRBV6-6 to TRBJ1-3, with D possibly being TRBD1 (5 bases). The CDR3 has 16 amino acids. Germline CDR1 reads MNHNY; CDR2 reads SVGAGI (reference sequence). The V gene lost 6 bases and the J gene lost 2 bases, with 17 bases spanning the gap. CDR3 amino acids: CASRGITSGTGNTIYF. For the CDR3, the DNA is TGTGCCAGCAGGGGAATAACTTCAGGGACTGGAAACACCATATATTTT.

This sequence joins TRBV19 and TRBJ2-5; the match to TRBD2 covers 10 bases. The V gene end was trimmed by 4 bases and the J gene end by 4 bases; junction bases not matched to a gene: 6. Germline CDR1 and CDR2: LNHDA and SQIVND (reference sequence). CDR3 length equals 15 residues. CDR3 sequence reads: CASSKRSSGRETQYF. The CDR3, as DNA: TGTGCCAGTAGTAAACGCTCTAGCGGGAGAGAGACCCAGTACTTC.

This clone was counted once. The rearrangement links TRBV5-8 to TRBJ1-5; D is ambiguous. V lost 1 base, J lost 4 bases, and 6 bases lay in between. From germline, CDR1 is SGHTS and CDR2 YDEGEE. There are 13 residues in the CDR3. The CDR3 nucleotides are TGTGCCAGCAGCTTGACAAGAAATCAGCCCCAGCATTTT. It codes for CASSLTRNQPQHF.

This chain connects TRBV7-6 to TRBJ2-7; a possible D gene is TRBD2 (6 bases). The CDR3 extends over 18 amino acids. Trimming pared 5 bases from V and 4 bases from J, leaving 27 bases between. CDR1 is SGHVS and CDR2 is FNYEAQ in the germline V gene. CDR3 region: CASSPSIGTREFGYEQYF. CDR3 coding DNA: TGTGCCAGCAGCCCCTCGATCGGGACTCGGGAGTTCGGGTACGAGCAGTACTTC.

This clone was counted a few times. This sequence joins TRBV2 and TRBJ1-1; no reliable D call. Trimming shortened V by 7 bases and J by 4 bases, and 19 bases separated the two germline ends. This CDR3 has 15 residues. The germline CDR1 and CDR2 sequences are SNHLY and FYNNEI. CDR3 sequence (DNA): TGTGCCAGCAAGACAACTTCCCGAGGGAGCACTGAAGCTTTCTTT. This translates into CASKTTSRGSTEAFF.

This chain links TRBV28 with TRBJ2-7; 12 bases are a match to TRBD2. CDR3 length equals 16 residues. Germline CDR1 reads MDHEN; CDR2 reads SYDVKM. V lost 2 bases and J lost 0; bases outside the gene matches: 2. CDR3 DNA sequence: TGTGCCAGCAGTTTAGAGACTAGCGGGAGCTCCTACGAGCAGTACTTC. It specifies CASSLETSGSSYEQYF.

Turning to this clone: Other DNA sequences of this sample code for an identical CDR3. The chain links TRBV18 to TRBJ2-3; 7 nucleotides line up with TRBD1. V was pared by 2 bases and J by 4 bases, with 3 bases of the junction left unmatched. The CDR3 sequence is 14 residues long. CDR1 is KGHSH and CDR2 is LQKENI in the germline V gene. CDR3 DNA: TGTGCCAGCTCACCAGACAGGGTCGCAGATACGCAGTATTTT. Its protein product is CASSPDRVADTQYF. The full variable domain, its missing parts supplied by reference TRBV18 and TRBJ2-3, is NAGVMQNPRHLVRRRGQEARLRCSPMKGHSHVYWYRQLPEEGLKFMVYLQKENIIDESGMPKERFSAEFPKEGPSILRIQQVVRGDSAAYFCASSPDRVADTQYFGPGTRLTVL.

The chain combines TRBV27 with TRBJ2-2, with TRBD2 identical over 14 bases. This CDR3 is 17 amino acids long. Germline CDR1 MNHEY, CDR2 SMNVEV (reference sequence). Trimming took 5 bases from V and 3 from J; bases not matched to a gene: 5. The CDR3 sequence: CASSTPGLAGDTGELFF. The CDR3 coding sequence is TGTGCCAGCAGTACCCCGGGACTAGCGGGAGACACCGGGGAGCTGTTTTTT.

J is TRBJ1-3 and V is TRBV11-2, with D uncertain. The CDR3 sequence is 14 residues long. With 1 base removed from V and 6 bases from J, the gap between germline ends came to 10 bases. Germline V CDR1 and CDR2: SGHAT, FQNNGV. The CDR3 region is CASSLGAGANTIYF. CDR3 DNA: TGTGCCAGCAGCTTAGGAGCAGGCGCAAACACCATATATTTT.

The CDR3 DNA reads TGTGCCAGCAGTGAGTTAGCGGGGGTAGTGAACACTGAAGCTTTCTTT. Translated: CASSELAGVVNTEAFF. This rearrangement joins TRBV2 to TRBJ1-1; D possibly corresponds to TRBD1 (5 bases). Germline CDR1 is SNHLY and CDR2 is FYNNEI. V was clipped by 3 bases and J by 0 bases, with 14 bases between them. The CDR3 contains 16 residues. The variable domain in full, with the rest retrieved from reference TRBV2 and TRBJ1-1, is EPEVTQTPSHQVTQMGQEVILRCVPISNHLYFYWYRQILGQKVEFLVSFYNNEISEKSEIFDDQFSVERPDGSNFTLKIRSTKLEDSAMYFCASSELAGVVNTEAFFGQGTRLTVV.

The chain is built from TRBV5-5 and TRBJ2-3; TRBD1 matches at 8 bases. Trimming at V came to 0 bases and at J to 11 bases, leaving 17 bases not matched to a gene. The CDR3 has 17 amino acids. Germline V gene sequence: CDR1 SGHKS, CDR2 YYEKEE (reference sequence). The CDR3 coding sequence is TGTGCCAGCAGCTTGGGATTCAAAGGACAGGGCTTCCTAGTGCAGTATTTT. Its protein product is CASSLGFKGQGFLVQYF.

The rearrangement joins TRBV11-2 to TRBJ1-2; perhaps TRBD1 as D (5 bases). This CDR3 has 14 residues. Germline V lookup: CDR1 SGHAT, CDR2 FQNNGV. Trimming cost V 0 bases and J 3 bases, with 8 bases left between them. CDR3 coding DNA: TGTGCCAGCAGCTTAGATCTGACAGACTATGGCTACACCTTC. Encoded protein: CASSLDLTDYGYTF.

The chain is built from TRBV28 and TRBJ1-1; 8 bases are a match to TRBD1. There are 15 residues in the CDR3. V lost 11 bases, J lost 0 bases, and 11 bases stayed unmatched. Germline V lookup: CDR1 MDHEN, CDR2 SYDVKM. CDR3 amino acids: CAVYLRDRMNTEAFF. In DNA form, the CDR3 reads TGTGCCGTATACCTTCGGGACAGGATGAACACTGAAGCTTTCTTT.

This chain joins TRBV21-1 and TRBJ1-5; the table names TRBD1, a call not compared with the DNA. TRBV21-1 is reported as a pseudogene. CDR3 length: 15 residues. The CDR3 bases are TGTGCCAGCAGCGGGACAGTCCCATTCAATCAGCCCCAGCATTTT. It specifies CASSGTVPFNQPQHF.

The gene calls are TRBV12-3 or TRBV12-4 and TRBJ1-2; 9 positions match TRBD1. There are 12 residues in the CDR3. The trim removed 6 bases at V and 7 bases at J, leaving 3 bases unmatched. Here the CDR3 reads CASRGDRAGYTF. CDR3 nucleotide sequence: TGTGCCAGCAGGGGGGACAGGGCTGGCTACACCTTC.